This TCR beta chain was recorded in a study of cytomegalovirus exposure and HLA in healthy donors. On the study more broadly: In a later analysis, it was reported that the 90 to 150 validation repertoires had been produced on the same platform as the 550 to 700 repertoires belonging to the first cohort.

Comment on this clone: Its antigen is undetermined.

The germline gives CDR1 LNHDA, CDR2 SQIVND (reference sequence). The CDR3 consists of 12 residues. V dropped 1 base and J dropped 4 bases, with 4 bases sitting between them. Findings and limits, study-wide: The study labeled around 160 TCR beta chains cytomegalovirus-associated.

Data came from immunoSEQ multiplex PCR; TCRdb stores just in-frame clones and leaves some out. The table records 150,000 to 200,000 clones, around four fifths of them present only once. From the approximately 110-subject validation cohort, which was separate from the roughly 700-subject first cohort, the donors were drawn. This rearrangement joins TRBV19 to TRBJ1-1; no firm D call. The sequencing sample was made of PBMCs. This clonotype was obtained from a man aged 25 to 40 in good health and CMV-seropositive. The CDR3 nucleotides read TGTGCCAGTAGTATAGGGGCCACTGAAGCTTTCTTT. Amino acids: CASSIGATEAFF.